The source of this T cell receptor beta chain is a study of blood T cell repertoires in COVID-19. Original processing methods: Estimation of nucleated cell counts was performed using reference gene primer amplification. Data came from immunoSEQ multiplex PCR; TCRdb stores just in-frame clones and leaves some out. Clone size and the V and J calls come from that table; the DNA yielded D and trimming. Of about 370,000 clones in the sample, around 90% were seen once. The V and J ends lost 3 bases and 3 bases, in that order; junction bases with no gene match: 5. The CDR3 consists of 15 residues. Germline CDR1 reads SEHNR; CDR2 reads FQNEAQ (reference sequence). During active infection, Seattle patients enrolled and were then monitored through disease.

This TCR came from a woman in her 30s with COVID-19, enrolled during active disease. This chain links TRBV7-9 with TRBJ1-2, with TRBD1 matching over 9 bases. Sequenced material: peripheral blood. The CDR3 bases are TGTGCCAGCAGCTTCGGACAGGGGATGGACTATGGCTACACCTTC. This codes for CASSFGQGMDYGYTF.